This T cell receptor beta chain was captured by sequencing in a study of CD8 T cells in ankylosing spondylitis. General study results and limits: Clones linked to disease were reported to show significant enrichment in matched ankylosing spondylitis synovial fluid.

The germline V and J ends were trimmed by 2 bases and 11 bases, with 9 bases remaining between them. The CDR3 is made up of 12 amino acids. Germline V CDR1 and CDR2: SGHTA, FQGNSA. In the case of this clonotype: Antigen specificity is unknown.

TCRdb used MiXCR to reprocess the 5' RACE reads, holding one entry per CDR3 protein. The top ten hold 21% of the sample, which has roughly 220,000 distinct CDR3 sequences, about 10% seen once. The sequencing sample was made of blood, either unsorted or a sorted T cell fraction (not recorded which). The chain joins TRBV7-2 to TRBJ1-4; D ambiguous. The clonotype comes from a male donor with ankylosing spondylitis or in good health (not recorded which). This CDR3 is CASSLRSDKLFF. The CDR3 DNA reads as TGTGCCAGCAGCTTACGCTCTGACAAACTGTTTTTT.